This is a list of T cell receptor beta chains from one sample in a study of cytomegalovirus exposure and HLA in healthy donors. Clones were read by immunoSEQ multiplex PCR, and TCRdb kept only the in-frame ones, dropping some. The sample has 150,000 to 200,000 clones, around 68% seen once. Sequencing used PBMCs. These receptors were collected from a man in his forties or fifties in good health and CMV-seronegative. The CDR3 runs from the conserved cysteine through the conserved F or W.

j_call: TRBJ1-1
v_call: TRBV7-2
cdr3_aa: CASSLVSGGNTEAFF

j_call: TRBJ2-6
v_call: TRBV5-1
cdr3_aa: CASSLPSVSAGANVLTF

j_call: TRBJ1-2
v_call: TRBV5-6
cdr3_aa: CASSGRGDYTNYGYTF

j_call: TRBJ2-5
v_call: TRBV18
cdr3_aa: CASSRSGFQETQYF

j_call: TRBJ1-1
v_call: TRBV2
cdr3_aa: CASSLQGMSEAFF

j_call: TRBJ1-2
v_call: TRBV5-1
cdr3_aa: CASSLQGYGYTF

j_call: TRBJ1-1
v_call: TRBV7-2
cdr3_aa: CASSLQGSVNTEAFF

j_call: TRBJ1-6
v_call: TRBV2
cdr3_aa: CASSEPQGWSPLHF

j_call: TRBJ2-6
v_call: TRBV25-1
cdr3_aa: CASSELGQGSSGANVLTF

j_call: TRBJ1-1
v_call: TRBV6-5
cdr3_aa: CASSQRDRGFF

j_call: TRBJ2-2
v_call: TRBV9
cdr3_aa: CASSPRQGAGELFF

j_call: TRBJ2-2
v_call: TRBV5-5
cdr3_aa: CASSLALAGAGELFF

j_call: TRBJ1-2
v_call: TRBV10-2
cdr3_aa: CASSVWQTNYGYTF

j_call: TRBJ2-1
v_call: TRBV6-1
cdr3_aa: CASSDPGTGAYNEQFF

j_call: TRBJ1-1
v_call: TRBV4-1
cdr3_aa: CASSQGRTGADGEAFF

j_call: TRBJ2-3
v_call: TRBV7-3
cdr3_aa: CASSLTLQTSSGATDTQYF

j_call: TRBJ2-7
v_call: TRBV27
cdr3_aa: CASKGLAGAISYEQYF

j_call: TRBJ2-7
v_call: TRBV6-5
cdr3_aa: CASSYDRQGNYEQYF

j_call: TRBJ2-4
v_call: TRBV28
cdr3_aa: CASSLLLNIQYF

j_call: TRBJ1-1
v_call: TRBV7-9
cdr3_aa: CASSRTGGRGDTEAFF

j_call: TRBJ1-1
v_call: TRBV19
cdr3_aa: CASRGVERNTEAFF

j_call: TRBJ2-7
v_call: TRBV10-3
cdr3_aa: CATSTAIHEQYF

j_call: TRBJ1-5
v_call: TRBV9
cdr3_aa: CASSVGGIDNQPQHF

j_call: TRBJ1-3
v_call: TRBV4-1
cdr3_aa: CASSQGHSGNTIYF

j_call: TRBJ2-3
v_call: TRBV5-4
cdr3_aa: CASSLVRGGADTQYF

j_call: TRBJ2-5
v_call: TRBV6-6
cdr3_aa: CASSYSRLNQETQYF

j_call: TRBJ1-2
v_call: TRBV5-1
cdr3_aa: CASSPQAGERYGYTF